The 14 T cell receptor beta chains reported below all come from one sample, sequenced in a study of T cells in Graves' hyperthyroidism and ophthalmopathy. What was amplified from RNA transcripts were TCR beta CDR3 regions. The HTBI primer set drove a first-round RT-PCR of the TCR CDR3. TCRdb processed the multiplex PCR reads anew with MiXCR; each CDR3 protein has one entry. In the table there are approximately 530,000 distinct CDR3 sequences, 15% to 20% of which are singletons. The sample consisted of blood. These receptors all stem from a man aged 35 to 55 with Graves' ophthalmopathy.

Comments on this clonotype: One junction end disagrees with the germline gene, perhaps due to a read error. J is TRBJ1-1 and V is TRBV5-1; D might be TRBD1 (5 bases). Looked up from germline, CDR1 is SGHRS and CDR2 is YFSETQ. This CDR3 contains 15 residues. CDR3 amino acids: CASSLRQSMNTEAFF. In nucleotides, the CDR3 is TGCGCCAGCAGCTTGAGACAGTCCATGAACACTGAAGCCTTCTTT.

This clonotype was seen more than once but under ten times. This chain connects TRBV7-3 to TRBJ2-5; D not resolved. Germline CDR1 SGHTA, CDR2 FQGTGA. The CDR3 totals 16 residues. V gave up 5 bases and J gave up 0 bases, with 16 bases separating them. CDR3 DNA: TGTGCCAGCAGCCCAATTGGGTCTCGGGACCAAGAGACCCAGTACTTC. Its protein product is CASSPIGSRDQETQYF.

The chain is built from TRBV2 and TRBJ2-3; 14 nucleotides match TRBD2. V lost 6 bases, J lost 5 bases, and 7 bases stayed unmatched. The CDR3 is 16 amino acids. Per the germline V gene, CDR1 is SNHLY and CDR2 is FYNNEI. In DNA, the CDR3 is TGTGCCAGCAGACCCAGACTAGCGGGAGGGGGAGATACGCAGTATTTT. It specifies CASRPRLAGGGDTQYF. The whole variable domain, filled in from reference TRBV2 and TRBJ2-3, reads EPEVTQTPSHQVTQMGQEVILRCVPISNHLYFYWYRQILGQKVEFLVSFYNNEISEKSEIFDDQFSVERPDGSNFTLKIRSTKLEDSAMYFCASRPRLAGGGDTQYFGPGTRLTVL.

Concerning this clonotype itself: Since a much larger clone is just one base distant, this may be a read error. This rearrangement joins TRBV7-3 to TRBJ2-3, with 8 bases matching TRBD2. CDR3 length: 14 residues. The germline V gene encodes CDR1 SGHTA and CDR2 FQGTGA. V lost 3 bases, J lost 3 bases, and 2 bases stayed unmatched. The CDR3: CASSLGLETDTQYF. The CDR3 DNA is TGTGCCAGCAGCTTGGGACTAGAAACAGATACGCAGTATTTT.

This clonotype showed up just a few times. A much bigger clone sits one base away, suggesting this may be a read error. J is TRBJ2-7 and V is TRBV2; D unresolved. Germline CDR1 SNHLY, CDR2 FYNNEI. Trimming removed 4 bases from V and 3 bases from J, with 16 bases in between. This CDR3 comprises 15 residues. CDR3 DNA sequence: TGTGCCAGCAGTGGGGAAGGGCCTGACCTCTACGAGCAGTACTTC. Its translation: CASSGEGPDLYEQYF.

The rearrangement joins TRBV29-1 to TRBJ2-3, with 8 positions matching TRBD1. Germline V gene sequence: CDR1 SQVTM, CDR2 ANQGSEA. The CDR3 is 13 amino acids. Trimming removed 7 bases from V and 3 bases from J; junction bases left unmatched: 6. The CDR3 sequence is CSATGDRTDTQYF. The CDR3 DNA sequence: TGCAGCGCGACAGGGGATCGGACAGATACGCAGTATTTT.

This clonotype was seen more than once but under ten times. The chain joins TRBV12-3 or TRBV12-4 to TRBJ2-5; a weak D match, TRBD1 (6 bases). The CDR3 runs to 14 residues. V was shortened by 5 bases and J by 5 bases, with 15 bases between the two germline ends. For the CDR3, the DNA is TGTGCCAGCAGTCCATACAGGGAATTTGAGACCCAGTACTTC. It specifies CASSPYREFETQYF.

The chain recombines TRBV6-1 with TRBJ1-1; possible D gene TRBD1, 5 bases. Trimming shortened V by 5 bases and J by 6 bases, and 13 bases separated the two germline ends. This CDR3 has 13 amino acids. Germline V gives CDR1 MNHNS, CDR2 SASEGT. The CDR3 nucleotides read TGTGCCAGCAGTTATGGGGGGGGTTCTGAAGCTTTCTTT. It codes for CASSYGGGSEAFF.

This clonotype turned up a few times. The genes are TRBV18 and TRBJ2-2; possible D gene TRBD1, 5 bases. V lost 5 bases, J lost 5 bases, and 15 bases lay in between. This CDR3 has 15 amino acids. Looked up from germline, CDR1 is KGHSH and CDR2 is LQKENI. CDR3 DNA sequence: TGTGCCAGCTCATCGACAGACCCGCGGACCGGGGAGCTGTTTTTT. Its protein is CASSSTDPRTGELFF.

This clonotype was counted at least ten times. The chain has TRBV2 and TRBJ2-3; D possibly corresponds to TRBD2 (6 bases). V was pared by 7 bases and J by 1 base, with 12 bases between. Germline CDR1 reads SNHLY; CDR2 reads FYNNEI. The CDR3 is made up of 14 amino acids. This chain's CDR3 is CASMRGGGTDTQYF. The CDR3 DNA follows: TGTGCCAGCATGAGGGGCGGGGGCACAGATACGCAGTATTTT.

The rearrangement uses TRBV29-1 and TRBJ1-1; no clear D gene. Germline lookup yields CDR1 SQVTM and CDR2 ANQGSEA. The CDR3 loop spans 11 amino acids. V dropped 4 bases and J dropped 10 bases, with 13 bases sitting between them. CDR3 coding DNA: TGCAGCGTTGTCACGAGAGAAACAGCTTTCTTT. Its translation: CSVVTRETAFF.

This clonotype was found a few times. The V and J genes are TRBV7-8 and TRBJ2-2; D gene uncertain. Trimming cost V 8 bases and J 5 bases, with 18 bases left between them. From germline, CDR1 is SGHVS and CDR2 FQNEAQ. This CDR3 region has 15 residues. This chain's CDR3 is CASLPDPQRTGELFF. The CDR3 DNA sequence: TGTGCCAGCTTGCCGGACCCCCAGAGGACCGGGGAGCTGTTTTTT.

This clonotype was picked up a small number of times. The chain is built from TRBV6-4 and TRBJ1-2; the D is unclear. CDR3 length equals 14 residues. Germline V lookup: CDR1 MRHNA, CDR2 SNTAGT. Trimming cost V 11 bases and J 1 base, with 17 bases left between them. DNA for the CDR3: TGTGCCTCTAAGAGCTCAGGCTATAACTATGGCTACACCTTC. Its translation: CASKSSGYNYGYTF.

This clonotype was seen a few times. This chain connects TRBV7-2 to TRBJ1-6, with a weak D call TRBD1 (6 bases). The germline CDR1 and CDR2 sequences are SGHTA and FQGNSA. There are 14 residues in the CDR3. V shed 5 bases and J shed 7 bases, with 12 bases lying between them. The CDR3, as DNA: TGTGCCAGCAGCACAGGACAGTTAAATTCACCCCTCCACTTT. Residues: CASSTGQLNSPLHF.